Listed here are 21 T cell receptor beta chains from one sample, sequenced in a study of cytomegalovirus exposure and HLA in healthy donors. The PCR made use of 60 Vbeta and 13 Jbeta primers. Sequencing used immunoSEQ multiplex PCR; TCRdb keeps in-frame clones, though not all of them. Among around 130,000 clones listed, under 85% were seen once. Sequencing was performed on PBMCs. The source of these receptors is a boy between 10 and 17 years old in good health and CMV-seronegative.

This rearrangement joins TRBV7-2 to TRBJ1-3; TRBD1 aligns across 10 bases. The germline CDR1 and CDR2 sequences are SGHTA and FQGNSA. The CDR3 sequence is 16 residues long. Germline trimming cut 1 base from V and 2 bases from J; bases unmatched to any gene: 2. This chain's CDR3 is CASSLGGTGAGNTIYF. CDR3 nucleotides: TGTGCCAGCAGCTTAGGGGGGACAGGGGCTGGAAACACCATATATTTT.

This chain joins TRBV7-6 and TRBJ2-1; D call uncertain. The V gene's germline CDR1 is SGHVS and CDR2 FNYEAQ. V lost 2 bases, J lost 6 bases, and 11 bases lay in between. The CDR3 consists of 14 residues. CDR3 coding DNA: TGTGCCAGCAGCTTACGAGGATCACTCAATGAGCAGTTCTTC. The encoded protein is CASSLRGSLNEQFF.

The chain uses TRBV4-2 and TRBJ2-1; 7 bases map to TRBD1. In germline, CDR1 is LGHNA, CDR2 YNFKEQ. The CDR3 consists of 19 residues. The V segment lost 4 bases and the J segment 3 bases; nucleotides outside the gene matches: 18. CDR3 sequence: CASSRRGQISVGNYNEQFF. The CDR3 nucleotides read TGTGCCAGCAGCCGCCGGGGACAGATTAGCGTCGGGAACTACAATGAGCAGTTCTTC.

This clone came up once. The gene calls are TRBV4-3 and TRBJ2-5, with D possibly matching TRBD2 (5 bases). Germline CDR1 LGHNA, CDR2 YSLEER. V was cut by 0 bases and J by 0 bases, with 17 bases left in between. This CDR3 has 18 amino acids. The chain's CDR3 is CASSQDWSTRLYQETQYF. The CDR3 DNA is TGCGCCAGCAGCCAAGACTGGTCTACTAGGCTGTACCAAGAGACCCAGTACTTC.

This chain connects TRBV7-8 to TRBJ1-1; no reliable D call. Germline lookup yields CDR1 SGHVS and CDR2 FQNEAQ. V lost 0 bases to trimming and J lost 1 base, with 12 bases between them. CDR3 length: 16 residues. The CDR3 sequence: CASSLAFLGRNTEAFF. The CDR3 DNA sequence: TGTGCCAGCAGCTTAGCGTTTCTTGGGAGGAACACTGAAGCTTTCTTT.

The chain recombines TRBV6-5 with TRBJ1-2; 8 bases are a match to TRBD1. With 5 bases clipped from V and 5 bases from J, the junction kept 10 bases outside the gene matches. The CDR3 spans 15 residues. In germline, CDR1 is MNHEY, CDR2 SVGAGI. CDR3 residues: CASSLARGRGYGYTF. In DNA, the CDR3 is TGTGCCAGCAGTCTAGCCAGGGGGCGCGGGTATGGCTACACCTTC.

V gene TRBV5-1 combines with J gene TRBJ2-2; TRBD1 might be the D (6 bases). Trimming removed 3 bases at V and 6 bases at J, with 21 bases between. This CDR3 region has 17 residues. Germline values: CDR1 SGHRS, CDR2 YFSETQ. The CDR3 is CASSSGTKGRNPGELFF. The CDR3 DNA is TGCGCCAGCAGCTCCGGGACAAAGGGAAGAAATCCCGGGGAGCTGTTTTTT. Supplemented by reference TRBV5-1 and TRBJ2-2, the full variable domain reads KAGVTQTPRYLIKTRGQQVTLSCSPISGHRSVSWYQQTPGQGLQFLFEYFSETQRNKGNFPGRFSGRQFSNSRSEMNVSTLELGDSALYLCASSSGTKGRNPGELFFGEGSRLTVL.

The genes are TRBV6-1 and TRBJ1-2; D remains ambiguous. This CDR3 is 13 amino acids long. CDR1 and CDR2 (germline): MNHNS, SASEGT. V lost 6 bases to trimming and J lost 1 base, with 9 bases between them. The CDR3 DNA follows: TGTGCCAGCAGCCTAACAGATAACTATGGCTACACCTTC. Amino acid sequence: CASSLTDNYGYTF.

V is TRBV7-2 and J is TRBJ2-7; 13 bases match TRBD2. Unmatched junction bases numbered 7, after V lost 5 bases and J lost 0 bases. The CDR3 spans 17 residues. Per the germline V gene, CDR1 is SGHTA and CDR2 is FQGNSA. The CDR3 bases are TGTGCCAGCAGCCGGACTAGCGGGGGACCAAGCTCCTACGAGCAGTACTTC. It is translated as CASSRTSGGPSSYEQYF.

The chain couples TRBV4-1 to TRBJ1-5, with 8 bases that match TRBD1. Trimming at V came to 4 bases and at J to 6 bases, leaving 11 bases not matched to a gene. In germline, CDR1 is MGHRA, CDR2 YSYEKL. The CDR3 totals 16 residues. The CDR3 loop reads CASSPGSRQGTQPQHF. CDR3 DNA: TGCGCCAGCAGCCCGGGGTCAAGACAGGGGACTCAGCCCCAGCATTTT.

V gene TRBV25-1 combines with J gene TRBJ2-1; 7 positions agree with TRBD2. With 2 bases clipped from V and 6 bases from J, the junction kept 10 bases outside the gene matches. This CDR3 has 16 residues. The germline CDR1 and CDR2 sequences are MGHDK and SYGVNS. This chain's CDR3 is CASSEIGSREGNEQFF. In nucleotides, the CDR3 is TGTGCCAGCAGTGAAATTGGGAGCAGGGAGGGCAATGAGCAGTTCTTC. Full variable domain (remainder filled in from reference TRBV25-1 and TRBJ2-1): EADIYQTPRYLVIGTGKKITLECSQTMGHDKMYWYQQDPGMELHLIHYSYGVNSTEKGDLSSESTVSRIRTEHFPLTLESARPSHTSQYLCASSEIGSREGNEQFFGPGTRLTVL.

This rearrangement joins TRBV19 to TRBJ2-6; a weak D match, TRBD1 (6 bases). Deletions cut 2 bases from V and 3 bases from J, with 11 bases between. CDR1 LNHDA and CDR2 SQIVND come from the germline V gene (reference sequence). The CDR3 is 16 amino acids. The CDR3 region has the DNA TGTGCCAGTAGTATACCCGGGACAAGTGGGGCCAACGTCCTGACTTTC. Its translation: CASSIPGTSGANVLTF. Using reference TRBV19 and TRBJ2-6 for the parts outside the CDR3, the full variable domain is DGGITQSPKYLFRKEGQNVTLSCEQNLNHDAMYWYRQDPGQGLRLIYYSQIVNDFQKGDIAEGYSVSREKKESFPLTVTSAQKNPTAFYLCASSIPGTSGANVLTFGAGSRLTVL.

V and J are TRBV7-8 and TRBJ2-7; 8 bases are a match to TRBD1. Germline assignment: CDR1 SGHVS and CDR2 FQNEAQ. V was clipped by 3 bases and J by 0 bases; unmatched bases: 4. This CDR3 has 15 residues. The CDR3 region is CASSFRTGSSYEQYF. The CDR3 nucleotides read TGTGCCAGCAGCTTCCGGACAGGGAGCTCCTACGAGCAGTACTTC.

The chain has TRBV14 and TRBJ1-1; a possible D gene is TRBD1 (5 bases). Per germline, CDR1 SGHDN and CDR2 FVKESK. Trimming took 4 bases from V and 3 from J, leaving 15 bases between them. The length of the CDR3 is 15 residues. The CDR3 DNA reads TGTGCCAGCAGCCCCCGACAGCTACTGGACACTGAAGCTTTCTTT. Its protein product is CASSPRQLLDTEAFF. Full variable domain (rest looked up from reference TRBV14 and TRBJ1-1): EAGVTQFPSHSVIEKGQTVTLRCDPISGHDNLYWYRRVMGKEIKFLLHFVKESKQDESGMPNNRFLAERTGGTYSTLKVQPAELEDSGVYFCASSPRQLLDTEAFFGQGTRLTVV.

The J gene is TRBJ2-5, the V gene TRBV5-1; D call uncertain. The CDR3 length is 13 residues. The germline CDR1 and CDR2 sequences are SGHRS and YFSETQ. Trimming removed 1 base at V and 1 base at J, with 5 bases between. CDR3 sequence (DNA): TGCGCCAGCAGCTTGTCCAGCCAAGAGACCCAGTACTTC. It codes for CASSLSSQETQYF.

This clone has only a few counts. The genes are TRBV6-6 and TRBJ1-1, with a weak D call TRBD1 (6 bases). Per germline, CDR1 MNHNY and CDR2 SVGAGI (reference sequence). The CDR3 sequence is 14 residues long. With 4 bases removed from V and 1 base from J, the gap between germline ends came to 10 bases. The CDR3 sequence: CASSSQGPNTEAFF. CDR3 nucleotides: TGTGCCAGCAGTTCCCAGGGGCCGAACACTGAAGCTTTCTTT.

The chain uses TRBV9 and TRBJ2-7; TRBD1 aligns across 7 bases. V lost 2 bases and J lost 0; bases outside the gene matches: 2. Per the germline V gene, CDR1 is SGDLS and CDR2 is YYNGEE. There are 14 residues in the CDR3. In nucleotides, the CDR3 is TGTGCCAGCAGCGTGGGACAGAACTCCTACGAGCAGTACTTC. This translates into CASSVGQNSYEQYF.

This chain connects TRBV19 to TRBJ2-7; 11 nucleotides align to TRBD2. Germline V lookup: CDR1 LNHDA, CDR2 SQIVND (reference sequence). V was pared by 3 bases and J by 4 bases, with 5 bases of the junction left unmatched. The CDR3 loop spans 15 amino acids. Written as DNA, the CDR3 is TGTGCCAGTAGTATTTCTAGCGGGGGGTCATACGAGCAGTACTTC. Protein product: CASSISSGGSYEQYF.

The gene calls are TRBV4-1 and TRBJ2-7, with no clear D. Germline values: CDR1 MGHRA, CDR2 YSYEKL. This CDR3 comprises 13 residues. The germline V and J ends were trimmed by 2 bases and 0 bases, with 5 bases remaining between them. Here the CDR3 reads CASSQLSSYEQYF. The CDR3 DNA follows: TGCGCCAGCAGCCAACTGTCCTCCTACGAGCAGTACTTC.

Of note for this clone: The junction differs from germline at one of its ends, possibly a read error. Other nucleotide sequences from this sample produce the same CDR3. The chain uses TRBV2 and TRBJ1-6; 8 nucleotides match TRBD1. CDR3 size: 15 residues. Looked up from germline, CDR1 is SNHLY and CDR2 is FYNNEI. CDR3 DNA: TGTGCCAGCAGTGCCCTCCCACAGGGGGGCCGGCCCCTCCACTTC. Amino acid sequence: CASSALPQGGRPLHF.

The rearrangement uses TRBV29-1 and TRBJ2-2, with TRBD2 matching over 8 bases. CDR3 length equals 14 residues. After removal of 8 bases from V and 0 bases from J, the junction contained 5 bases not matched to a gene. Germline values: CDR1 SQVTM, CDR2 ANQGSEA. The CDR3 DNA reads TGCAGCCCCTGGACTAGCCCGAACACCGGGGAGCTGTTTTTT. Translated, it gives CSPWTSPNTGELFF.